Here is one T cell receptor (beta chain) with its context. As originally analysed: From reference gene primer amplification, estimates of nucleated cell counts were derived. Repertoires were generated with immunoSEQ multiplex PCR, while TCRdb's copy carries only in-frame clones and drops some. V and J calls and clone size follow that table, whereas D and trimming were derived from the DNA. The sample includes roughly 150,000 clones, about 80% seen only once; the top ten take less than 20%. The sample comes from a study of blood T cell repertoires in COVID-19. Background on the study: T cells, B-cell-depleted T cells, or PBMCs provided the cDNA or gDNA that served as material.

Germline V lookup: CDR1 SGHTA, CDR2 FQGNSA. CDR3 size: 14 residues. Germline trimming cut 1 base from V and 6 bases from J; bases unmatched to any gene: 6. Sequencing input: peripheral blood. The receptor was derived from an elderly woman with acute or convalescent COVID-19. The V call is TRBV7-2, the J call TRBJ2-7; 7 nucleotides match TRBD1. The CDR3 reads CASSLDDRVAEQYF. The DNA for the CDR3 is TGTGCCAGCAGCTTAGATGACAGGGTGGCCGAGCAGTACTTC.